The 10 T cell receptor beta chains listed next were all sequenced from one sample in a study of T cell responses to AZD1222 COVID-19 vaccine. Using immunoSEQ multiplex PCR, the repertoire was profiled, and TCRdb retains in-frame clones only, with some absent. This repertoire shows about 130,000 clones, 91% found once; its top ten account for roughly 3%. The material was peripheral blood, obtained on day 0 of AZD1222 vaccination. Receptors originate from an adult in good health.

This clone occurred once. V usage is TRBV6-2 or TRBV6-3 and J usage is TRBJ1-3, with D unclear. The CDR3 length is 16 residues. Trimming shortened V by 6 bases and J by 0 bases, and 15 bases separated the two germline ends. Per germline, CDR1 MNHEY and CDR2 SVGEGT. DNA for the CDR3: TGTGCCAGCAGCCCGCCGGGGATACGCTCTGGAAACACCATATATTTT. Amino acid sequence: CASSPPGIRSGNTIYF.

V gene TRBV2 combines with J gene TRBJ1-5, with 9 bases lining up with TRBD1. V was clipped by 5 bases and J by 5 bases; unmatched bases: 4. The CDR3 spans 14 residues. Per the germline V gene, CDR1 is SNHLY and CDR2 is FYNNEI. The CDR3 DNA is TGTGCCAGCAGTTACCGGGACAGGGATCAGCCCCAGCATTTT. It yields the protein CASSYRDRDQPQHF.

The chain links TRBV5-6 to TRBJ1-1; D remains unclear. V lost 4 bases, J lost 0 bases, and 16 bases lay in between. Germline V gene lookup returns CDR1 SGHDT and CDR2 YYEEEE. This CDR3 contains 16 residues. In DNA, the CDR3 is TGTGCCAGCAGCCTGGAGCCCCGCCAAATGAACACTGAAGCTTTCTTT. Translating it yields CASSLEPRQMNTEAFF.

The DNA of the CDR3 is TGTGCCAGCAGCCATACTAGCGGAACCTACGAGCAGTACTTC. As protein: CASSHTSGTYEQYF. V usage is TRBV7-9 and J usage is TRBJ2-7, with 8 bases lining up with TRBD2. Germline V lookup: CDR1 SEHNR, CDR2 FQNEAQ (reference sequence). V was pared by 5 bases and J by 2 bases, with 5 bases of the junction left unmatched. The CDR3 covers 14 residues.

The J gene is TRBJ2-7, the V gene TRBV19; D is unclear. The CDR3 extends over 15 amino acids. V lost 5 bases and J 4 bases, leaving 18 bases between the germline ends. CDR1 and CDR2 (germline): LNHDA, SQIVND (reference sequence). CDR3 sequence reads: CASSPPGARLYEQYF. The DNA for the CDR3 is TGTGCCAGTAGTCCCCCCGGCGCGAGGCTTTACGAGCAGTACTTC. Full variable domain (rest looked up from reference TRBV19 and TRBJ2-7): DGGITQSPKYLFRKEGQNVTLSCEQNLNHDAMYWYRQDPGQGLRLIYYSQIVNDFQKGDIAEGYSVSREKKESFPLTVTSAQKNPTAFYLCASSPPGARLYEQYFGPGTRLTVT.

CDR3 sequence reads: CASILADYGYTF. The DNA for the CDR3 is TGTGCCAGCATCCTGGCAGACTATGGCTACACCTTC. The chain combines TRBV27 with TRBJ1-2; unclear D gene. The CDR3 has 12 amino acids. With 7 bases removed from V and 3 bases from J, the gap between germline ends came to 9 bases. Germline values: CDR1 MNHEY, CDR2 SMNVEV (reference sequence).

The V gene is TRBV2, the J gene TRBJ1-2, with a weak D call TRBD1 (5 bases). CDR1 and CDR2 from the germline V gene are SNHLY and FYNNEI. V shed 2 bases and J shed 4 bases, with 8 bases lying between them. There are 13 residues in the CDR3. The CDR3 reads CASSEQGPYGYTF. In DNA, the CDR3 is TGTGCCAGCAGTGAACAGGGACCCTATGGCTACACCTTC.

The chain is built from TRBV18 and TRBJ1-1; D gene ambiguous. Germline V gene lookup returns CDR1 KGHSH and CDR2 LQKENI. Trimming took off 3 bases at V and 4 bases at J, with 15 bases between the two ends. CDR3 size: 15 residues. The CDR3 loop reads CASSPKDAEATEAFF. Written as DNA, the CDR3 is TGTGCCAGCTCACCCAAAGACGCGGAGGCCACTGAAGCTTTCTTT. The full variable domain, in which reference TRBV18 and TRBJ1-1 provide the parts outside the CDR3, is NAGVMQNPRHLVRRRGQEARLRCSPMKGHSHVYWYRQLPEEGLKFMVYLQKENIIDESGMPKERFSAEFPKEGPSILRIQQVVRGDSAAYFCASSPKDAEATEAFFGQGTRLTVV.

The CDR3 DNA reads as TGTGCCAGCAGCTTAATCGCCGGGCACCTCACCGGGGAGCTGTTTTTT. It codes for CASSLIAGHLTGELFF. The rearrangement uses TRBV7-8 and TRBJ2-2; no clear D. Trimming stripped 2 bases from V and 4 bases from J, with 14 bases between. Germline values: CDR1 SGHVS, CDR2 FQNEAQ. This CDR3 is built from 16 residues.

This clone has a single count. This rearrangement joins TRBV12-3 or TRBV12-4 to TRBJ2-2; D unclear. V shed 3 bases and J shed 6 bases, with 8 bases lying between them. The CDR3 sequence is 13 residues long. DNA of the CDR3: TGTGCCAGCAGTTTGAGCTGGGCCGGGGAGCTGTTTTTT. It encodes CASSLSWAGELFF.